This T cell receptor (beta chain) was captured by sequencing in a study of blood T cell repertoires in COVID-19. About the research overall: The United States, Italy and Spain were the sources of the acute and convalescent COVID-19 samples. Sources were T cells, B-cell-depleted T cells, or PBMCs; the material itself was cDNA or gDNA.

Original processing notes: Researchers report that nucleated cell counts were estimated from reference gene primer amplification. This table comes from immunoSEQ multiplex PCR, and its TCRdb copy is limited to in-frame clones, with some not included. The D gene and trimming were derived from the DNA, and the V and J assignments and clone size from that table. The sample lists approximately 70,000 clones, about nine tenths occurring once. This clone was observed a single time. The germline V gene has CDR1 LNHDA and CDR2 SQIVND (reference sequence). This CDR3 contains 13 residues. The V and J ends lost 4 bases and 2 bases, in that order; junction bases with no gene match: 0.

This chain uses TRBV19 with TRBJ2-7, with TRBD2 matching over 9 bases. The sequence was obtained from a human donor with active COVID-19. The donor label of this sample is uncertain. The sequencing input was peripheral blood. DNA of the CDR3: TGTGCCAGTAGTAGCGGGAGGGCCTACGAGCAGTACTTC. It is translated as CASSSGRAYEQYF.